These T cell receptor beta chains were read from a single sample in a study of T cells in Graves' hyperthyroidism and ophthalmopathy. Each CDR3 protein gets one entry after TCRdb re-called the multiplex PCR reads with MiXCR. The top ten hold about 27% of the sample, which has fewer than 400,000 distinct CDR3 sequences, 15% to 18% seen once. What was sequenced was blood. These receptors were obtained from a woman aged 18-35 years with Graves' hyperthyroidism that later progressed to Graves' ophthalmopathy. CDR3s include the opening cysteine and the closing phenylalanine or tryptophan. D genes are given only for firm matches. Rows give clone size only sometimes, using once, few, many, or a class for an expanded clone.

TRBV15,many,TRBD1,TRBJ1-2,CATHYAGTGGPYGYTF,TGTGCCACCCACTACGCGGGGACAGGGGGCCCGTATGGCTACACCTTC
TRBV14,many,.,TRBJ2-1,CASSQRVGGKQFF,TGTGCCAGCAGCCAAAGGGTAGGCGGGAAGCAGTTCTTC
TRBV5-1,many,.,TRBJ2-7,CASRSGPPLTYEQYF,TGCGCCAGCAGGTCGGGACCCCCCTTGACCTACGAGCAGTACTTC
TRBV18,many,.,TRBJ2-3,CASSPSDWGSDTQYF,TGTGCCAGCTCCCCCTCGGACTGGGGGTCGGATACGCAGTATTTT
TRBV9,many,.,TRBJ2-1,CASSVEWGLNNEQFF,TGTGCCAGCAGCGTAGAATGGGGCCTTAACAATGAGCAGTTCTTC
TRBV4-3,few,.,TRBJ2-1,CASSLETSSWGAEQFF,TGCGCCAGCAGCCTAGAAACGTCGTCGTGGGGGGCTGAGCAGTTCTTC
TRBV29-1,many,.,TRBJ1-1,CSVEEDNMNTEAFF,TGCAGCGTTGAAGAGGATAACATGAACACTGAAGCTTTCTTT
TRBV20-1,once,TRBD1,TRBJ1-2,CSEVGTGSSTNYGYTF,TGCAGTGAGGTTGGGACAGGGTCGTCGACTAACTATGGCTACACCTTC
TRBV4-1,few,TRBD1,TRBJ2-7,CASSQGTGEIYEQYF,TGCGCCAGCAGCCAAGGGACAGGGGAAATCTACGAGCAGTACTTC
TRBV9,many,.,TRBJ1-1,CASSVRPGQRNTEAFF,TGTGCCAGCAGCGTACGACCCGGACAGAGAAACACTGAAGCTTTCTTT
TRBV20-1,few,TRBD2,TRBJ2-1,CSATLAGVSYNEQFF,TGCAGTGCCACACTAGCGGGAGTTTCCTACAATGAGCAGTTCTTC
TRBV10-1,.,.,TRBJ1-1,CASRDEKGTEAFF,TGCGCCAGCAGAGACGAGAAGGGCACTGAAGCTTTCTTT
TRBV13,many,.,TRBJ2-1,CASILWGSYNEQFF,TGTGCCAGCATCCTGTGGGGCTCCTACAATGAGCAGTTCTTC
TRBV10-3,.,.,TRBJ1-2,CAISEGRASSFYGYTF,TGTGCCATCAGTGAGGGGCGGGCGAGCTCCTTCTATGGCTACACCTTC
TRBV20-1,many,.,TRBJ2-7,CSARTSSYEQYF,TGCAGTGCTAGAACTAGCTCCTACGAGCAGTACTTC
TRBV12-3/TRBV12-4,many,TRBD2,TRBJ2-5,CASSLWSGSIPEEETQYF,TGTGCCAGCAGTTTATGGAGCGGGAGTATTCCGGAGGAAGAGACCCAGTACTTC
TRBV5-4,.,TRBD2,TRBJ2-1,CASSLGPGLAGGNEQFF,TGTGCCAGCAGCTTGGGCCCGGGACTAGCGGGAGGAAATGAGCAGTTCTTC
TRBV28,many,.,TRBJ1-2,CASSLAGKANYGYTF,TGTGCCAGCAGTTTAGCGGGTAAAGCTAACTATGGCTACACCTTC
TRBV6-2/TRBV6-3,many,TRBD2,TRBJ2-7,CASSLASGLNEQYF,TGTGCCAGCAGTTTGGCTAGCGGGTTAAACGAGCAGTACTTC
TRBV6-2/TRBV6-3,.,.,TRBJ2-7,CASIGLGSYEGQYF,TGTGCCAGCATCGGACTCGGTTCTTACGAGGGGCAGTACTTC
TRBV10-3,many,.,TRBJ2-7,CAISAPSRSYEQYF,TGTGCCATCAGTGCCCCCTCCCGCTCCTACGAGCAGTACTTC
TRBV28,many,TRBD1,TRBJ2-7,CASSPGTDFNPYREQYF,TGTGCCAGCAGTCCCGGGACAGACTTTAACCCCTACAGGGAGCAGTACTTC
TRBV4-3,many,.,TRBJ2-7,CASSQESSWREQYF,TGCGCCAGCAGCCAAGAGTCCTCCTGGCGCGAGCAGTACTTC
TRBV6-5,.,TRBD1,TRBJ1-6,CASSYDRDYSPLHF,TGTGCCAGCAGTTACGACAGGGATTATTCACCCCTCCACTTT
TRBV3-1,many,.,TRBJ2-1,CASSQGDGEQFF,TGTGCCAGCAGTCAAGGGGATGGTGAGCAGTTCTTC
TRBV6-1,many,TRBD1,TRBJ1-2,CASGYRQGGYGYTF,TGTGCCAGCGGCTACCGACAGGGTGGCTATGGCTACACCTTC